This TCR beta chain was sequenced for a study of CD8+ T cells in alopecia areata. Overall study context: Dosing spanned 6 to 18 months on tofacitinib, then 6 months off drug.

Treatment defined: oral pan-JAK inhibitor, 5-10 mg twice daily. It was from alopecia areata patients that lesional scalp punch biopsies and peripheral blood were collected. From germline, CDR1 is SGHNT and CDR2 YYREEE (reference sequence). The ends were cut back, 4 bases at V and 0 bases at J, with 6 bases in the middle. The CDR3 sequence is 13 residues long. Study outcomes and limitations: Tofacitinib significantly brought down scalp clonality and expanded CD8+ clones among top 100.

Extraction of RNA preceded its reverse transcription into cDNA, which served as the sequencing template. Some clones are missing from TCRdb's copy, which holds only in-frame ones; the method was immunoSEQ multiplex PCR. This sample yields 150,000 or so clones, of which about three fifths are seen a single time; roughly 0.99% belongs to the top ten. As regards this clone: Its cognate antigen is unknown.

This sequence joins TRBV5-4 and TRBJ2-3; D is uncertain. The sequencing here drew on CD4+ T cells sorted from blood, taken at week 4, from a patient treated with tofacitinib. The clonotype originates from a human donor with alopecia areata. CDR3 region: CASSPISTDTQYF. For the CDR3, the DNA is TGTGCCAGCAGCCCGATCAGCACAGATACGCAGTATTTT.